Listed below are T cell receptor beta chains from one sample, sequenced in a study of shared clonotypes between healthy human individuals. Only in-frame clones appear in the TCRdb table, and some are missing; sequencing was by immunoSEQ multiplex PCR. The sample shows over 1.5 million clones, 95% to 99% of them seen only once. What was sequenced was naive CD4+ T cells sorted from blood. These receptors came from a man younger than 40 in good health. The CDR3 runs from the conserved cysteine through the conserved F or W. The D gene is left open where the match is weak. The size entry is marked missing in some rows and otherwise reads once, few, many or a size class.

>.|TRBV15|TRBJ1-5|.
TGTGCCACCAGCAGAGAGCGGACACTCAGCAATCAGCCCCAGCATTTT
CATSRERTLSNQPQHF
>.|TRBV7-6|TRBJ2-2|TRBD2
TGTGCCAGCAGCCGGGGACTAGCGGGGAACACCGGGGAGCTGTTTTTT
CASSRGLAGNTGELFF
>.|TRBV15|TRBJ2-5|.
TGTGCCACCAGCAGAGTAACGGGGTTTGAGACCCAGTACTTC
CATSRVTGFETQYF
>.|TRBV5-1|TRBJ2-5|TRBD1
TGCGCCAGCAGCACGGGACAGGGTGGCAAAGAGACCCAGTACTTC
CASSTGQGGKETQYF
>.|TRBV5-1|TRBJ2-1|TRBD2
TGCGCCAGCAGCCCGGGGACTAGCGGTTCCTACAATGAGCAGTTCTTC
CASSPGTSGSYNEQFF
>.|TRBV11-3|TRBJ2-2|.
TGTGCCAGCAGCTTAGCCCTCTCACATATCACCGGGGAGCTGTTTTTT
CASSLALSHITGELFF
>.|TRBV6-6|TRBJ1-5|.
TGTGCCAGCAAGGTTGAATTGGGCAATCAGCCCCAGCATTTT
CASKVELGNQPQHF
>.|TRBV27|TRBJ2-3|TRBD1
TGTGCCAGCAGTTTCGGGACAGGGGGTTCGGGTACGCAGTATTTT
CASSFGTGGSGTQYF
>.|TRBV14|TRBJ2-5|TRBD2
TGTGCCAGCAGCCAATTGTTAGCGGGAGGTAGAGAGACCCAGTACTTC
CASSQLLAGGRETQYF
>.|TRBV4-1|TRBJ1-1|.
TGCGCCAGCAGCCGGTACAGCACAAAAGAGAACACTGAAGCTTTCTTT
CASSRYSTKENTEAFF
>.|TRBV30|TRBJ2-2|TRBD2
TGTGCCTGGAGTGTACACCCTAGCGGGAGAGGGACCGGGGAGCTGTTTTTT
CAWSVHPSGRGTGELFF
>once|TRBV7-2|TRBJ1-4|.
TGTGCCAGCAGCGCCCGACAGGTCCCGGGGGGAAAACTGTTTTTT
CASSARQVPGGKLFF
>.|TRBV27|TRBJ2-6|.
TGTGCCAGCAGTTCATACCGGGGCTCTGGGGCCAACGTCCTGACTTTC
CASSSYRGSGANVLTF
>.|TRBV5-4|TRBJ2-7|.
TGTGCCAGCAGAGCGCGGACTTCAGGGAGCCACGAGCAGTACTTC
CASRARTSGSHEQYF
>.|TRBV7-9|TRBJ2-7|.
TGTGCCAGCAGCGCGGGGACTCCGAATGCCGAGCAGTACTTC
CASSAGTPNAEQYF
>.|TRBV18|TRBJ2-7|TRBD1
TGTGCCAGCTCACCAGGGACAGGGGGCGATGAGCAGTACTTC
CASSPGTGGDEQYF
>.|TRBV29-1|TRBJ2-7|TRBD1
TGCAGCTCAGGCTGGGGGACAGGGACCTCCTACGAGCAGTACTTC
CSSGWGTGTSYEQYF
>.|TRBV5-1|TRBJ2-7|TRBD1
TGCGCCAGCAGCCCGGGGACAGTCCAAGGCCTCTACGAGCAGTACTTC
CASSPGTVQGLYEQYF
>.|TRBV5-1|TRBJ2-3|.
TGCGCCAGCAGCTTTTCCAGCGGCACAGATACGCAGTATTTT
CASSFSSGTDTQYF
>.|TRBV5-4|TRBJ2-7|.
TGTGCCAGCAGCTTGACGAGCTCCTACGAGCAGTACTTC
CASSLTSSYEQYF
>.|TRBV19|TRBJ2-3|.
TGTGCCAGAACAGACAAGAGTTGTTCTGATACGCAGTATTTT
CARTDKSCSDTQYF
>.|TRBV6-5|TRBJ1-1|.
TGTGCCAGCATCGCAGGATACACTGAAGCTTTCTTT
CASIAGYTEAFF
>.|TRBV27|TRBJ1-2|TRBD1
TGTGCCAGCTCTCACTGGGACAGACCTGATGGCTACACCTTC
CASSHWDRPDGYTF
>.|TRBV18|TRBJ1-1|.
TGTGCCAGCTCAACCACCGGGGGCTGGAACACTGAAGCTTTCTTT
CASSTTGGWNTEAFF
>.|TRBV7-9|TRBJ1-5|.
TGTGCCAGCAGCCCAACAGGGTCTGGGAATCAGCCCCAGCATTTT
CASSPTGSGNQPQHF
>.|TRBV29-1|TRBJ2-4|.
TGCAGCGTCTCTAAGACAGTAGCCAAAAACATTCAGTACTTC
CSVSKTVAKNIQYF